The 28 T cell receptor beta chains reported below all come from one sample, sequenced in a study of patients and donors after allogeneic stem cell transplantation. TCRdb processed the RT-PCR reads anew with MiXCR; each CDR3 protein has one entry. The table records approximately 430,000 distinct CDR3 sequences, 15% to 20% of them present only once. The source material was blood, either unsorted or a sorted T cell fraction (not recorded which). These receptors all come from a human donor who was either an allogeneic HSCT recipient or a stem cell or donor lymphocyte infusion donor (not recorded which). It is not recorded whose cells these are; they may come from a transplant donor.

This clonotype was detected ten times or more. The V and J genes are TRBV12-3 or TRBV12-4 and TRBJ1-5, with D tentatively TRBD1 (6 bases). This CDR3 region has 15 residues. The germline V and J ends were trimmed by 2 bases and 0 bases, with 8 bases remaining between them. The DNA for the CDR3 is TGTGCCAGCAGTTTACAGGGGAATAGCAATCAGCCCCAGCATTTT. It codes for CASSLQGNSNQPQHF.

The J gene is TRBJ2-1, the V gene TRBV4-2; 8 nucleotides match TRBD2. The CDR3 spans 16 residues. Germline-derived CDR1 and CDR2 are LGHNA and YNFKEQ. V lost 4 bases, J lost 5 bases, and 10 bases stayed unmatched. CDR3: CASSPGGVLEDNEQFF. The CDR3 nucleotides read TGTGCCAGCAGCCCCGGGGGGGTACTAGAAGACAATGAGCAGTTCTTC.

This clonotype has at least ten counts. The CDR3 reads CASSPKPTGFTNYGYTF. The CDR3 DNA sequence: TGTGCCAGCTCACCGAAACCTACAGGTTTTACTAACTATGGCTACACCTTC. J is TRBJ1-2 and V is TRBV18; perhaps TRBD1 as D (5 bases). With 3 bases removed from V and 0 bases from J, the gap between germline ends came to 17 bases. Germline CDR1 is KGHSH and CDR2 is LQKENI. The CDR3 totals 17 residues.

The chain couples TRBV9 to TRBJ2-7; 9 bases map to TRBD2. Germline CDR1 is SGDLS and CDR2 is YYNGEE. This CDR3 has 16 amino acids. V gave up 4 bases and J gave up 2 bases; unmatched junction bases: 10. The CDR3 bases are TGTGCCAGCAGCTACACGGAGCGGGGGGCCCCCTACGAGCAGTACTTC. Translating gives CASSYTERGAPYEQYF.

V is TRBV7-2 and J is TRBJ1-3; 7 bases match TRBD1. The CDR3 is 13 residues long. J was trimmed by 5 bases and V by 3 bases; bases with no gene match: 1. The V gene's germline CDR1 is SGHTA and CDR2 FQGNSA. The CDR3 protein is CASSFRGRNTIYF. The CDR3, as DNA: TGTGCCAGCAGCTTCAGGGGGAGAAACACCATATATTTT.

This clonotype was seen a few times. For the CDR3, the DNA is TGTGCCACCGGCATTAGCGGGGGGTACAATGAGCAGTTCTTC. Residues: CATGISGGYNEQFF. The chain is built from TRBV24-1 and TRBJ2-1; 10 bases match TRBD2. Germline V gives CDR1 KGHDR, CDR2 SFDVKD. This CDR3 comprises 14 residues. After removal of 9 bases from V and 4 bases from J, the junction contained 5 bases not matched to a gene.

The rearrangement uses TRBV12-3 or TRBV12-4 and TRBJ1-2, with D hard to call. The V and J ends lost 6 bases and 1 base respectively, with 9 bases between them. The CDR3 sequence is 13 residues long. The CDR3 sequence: CASSETVNYGYTF. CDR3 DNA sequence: TGTGCCAGCAGCGAAACAGTTAACTATGGCTACACCTTC.

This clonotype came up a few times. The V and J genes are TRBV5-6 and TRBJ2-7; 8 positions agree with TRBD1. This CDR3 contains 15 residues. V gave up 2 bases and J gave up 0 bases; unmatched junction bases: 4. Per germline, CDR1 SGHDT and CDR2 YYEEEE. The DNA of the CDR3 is TGTGCCAGCAGCTTCCGACAGGGGTCCTCCTACGAGCAGTACTTC. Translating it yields CASSFRQGSSYEQYF.

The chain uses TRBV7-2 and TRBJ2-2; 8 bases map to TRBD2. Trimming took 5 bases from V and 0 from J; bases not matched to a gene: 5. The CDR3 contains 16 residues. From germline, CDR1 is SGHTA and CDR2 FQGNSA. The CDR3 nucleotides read TGTGCCAGCAGCGCCCGACTAGCGTCGAACACCGGGGAGCTGTTTTTT. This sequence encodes CASSARLASNTGELFF.

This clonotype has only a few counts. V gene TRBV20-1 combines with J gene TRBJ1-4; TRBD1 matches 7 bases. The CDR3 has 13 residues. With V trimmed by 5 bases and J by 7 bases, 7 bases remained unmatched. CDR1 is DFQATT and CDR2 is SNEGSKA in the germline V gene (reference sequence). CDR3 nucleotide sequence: TGCAGTGCTGGCACAGGGGTGGGTGAAAAACTGTTTTTT. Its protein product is CSAGTGVGEKLFF.

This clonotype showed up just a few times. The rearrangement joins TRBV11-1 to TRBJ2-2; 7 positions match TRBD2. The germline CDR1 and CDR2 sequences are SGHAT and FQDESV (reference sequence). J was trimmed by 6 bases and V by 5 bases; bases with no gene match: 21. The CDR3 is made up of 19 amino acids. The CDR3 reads CASSHGGIFRTSDSGELFF. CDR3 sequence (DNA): TGTGCCAGCAGCCATGGGGGAATTTTTCGGACTAGTGACTCCGGGGAGCTGTTTTTT.

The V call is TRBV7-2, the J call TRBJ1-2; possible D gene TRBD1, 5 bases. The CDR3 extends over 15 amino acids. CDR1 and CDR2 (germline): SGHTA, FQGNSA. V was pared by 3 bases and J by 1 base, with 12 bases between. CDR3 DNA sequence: TGTGCCAGCAGCTTGGGACCGCTCCTTAACTATGGCTACACCTTC. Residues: CASSLGPLLNYGYTF.

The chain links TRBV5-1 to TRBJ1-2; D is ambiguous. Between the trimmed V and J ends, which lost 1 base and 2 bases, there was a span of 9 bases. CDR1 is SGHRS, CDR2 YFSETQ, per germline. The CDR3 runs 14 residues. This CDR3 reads CASSLLEGNYGYTF. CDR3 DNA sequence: TGCGCCAGCAGCTTGCTAGAAGGGAACTATGGCTACACCTTC.

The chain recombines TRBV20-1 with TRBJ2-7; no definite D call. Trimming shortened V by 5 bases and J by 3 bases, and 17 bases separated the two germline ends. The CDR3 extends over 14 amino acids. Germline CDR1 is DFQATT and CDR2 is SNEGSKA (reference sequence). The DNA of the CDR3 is TGCAGTGCTTGGCACCCCAACGCGCGCTACGAGCAGTACTTC. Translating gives CSAWHPNARYEQYF.

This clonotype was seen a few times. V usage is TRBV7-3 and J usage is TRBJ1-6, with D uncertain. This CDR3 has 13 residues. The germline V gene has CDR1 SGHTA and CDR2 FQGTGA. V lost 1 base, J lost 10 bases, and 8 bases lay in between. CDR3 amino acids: CASSLKGGSPLHF. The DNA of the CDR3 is TGTGCCAGCAGCTTAAAGGGAGGATCACCCCTCCACTTT.

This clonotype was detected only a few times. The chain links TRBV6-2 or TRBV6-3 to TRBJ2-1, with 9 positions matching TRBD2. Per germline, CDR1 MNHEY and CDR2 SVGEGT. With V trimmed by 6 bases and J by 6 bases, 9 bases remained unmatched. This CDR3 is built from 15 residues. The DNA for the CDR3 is TGTGCCAGCAGGCCTAATAGCGGGGGACTCAATGAGCAGTTCTTC. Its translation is CASRPNSGGLNEQFF.

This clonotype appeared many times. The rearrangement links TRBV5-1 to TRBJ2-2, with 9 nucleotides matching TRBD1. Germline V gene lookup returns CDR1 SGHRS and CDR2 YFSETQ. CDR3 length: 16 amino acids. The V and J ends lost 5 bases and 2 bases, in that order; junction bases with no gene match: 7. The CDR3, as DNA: TGCGCCAGCAGTAACAGGGGGCGGCCCAACACCGGGGAGCTGTTTTTT. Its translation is CASSNRGRPNTGELFF.

CDR3 sequence: CASRPGGGGLNTEAFF. The CDR3 bases are TGTGCCAGCCGCCCGGGGGGGGGCGGGCTGAACACTGAAGCTTTCTTT. The rearrangement links TRBV6-2 or TRBV6-3 to TRBJ1-1; D possibly corresponds to TRBD1 (6 bases). With 8 bases removed from V and 0 bases from J, the gap between germline ends came to 19 bases. Germline CDR1 is MNHEY and CDR2 is SVGEGT. The CDR3 is 16 amino acids.

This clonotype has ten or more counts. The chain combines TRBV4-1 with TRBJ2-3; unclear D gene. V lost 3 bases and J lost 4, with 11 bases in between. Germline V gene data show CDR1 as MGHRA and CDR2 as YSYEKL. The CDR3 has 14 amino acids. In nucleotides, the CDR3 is TGCGCCAGCAGCCAGCCAACTTCTTCAGATACGCAGTATTTT. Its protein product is CASSQPTSSDTQYF.

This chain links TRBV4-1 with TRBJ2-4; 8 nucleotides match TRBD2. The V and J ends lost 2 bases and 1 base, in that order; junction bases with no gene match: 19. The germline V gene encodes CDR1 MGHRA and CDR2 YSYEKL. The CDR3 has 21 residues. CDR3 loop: CASSQTNGLGRGAGAKNIQYF. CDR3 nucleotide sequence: TGCGCCAGCAGCCAAACTAATGGACTAGGGCGGGGGGCCGGGGCCAAAAACATTCAGTACTTC.

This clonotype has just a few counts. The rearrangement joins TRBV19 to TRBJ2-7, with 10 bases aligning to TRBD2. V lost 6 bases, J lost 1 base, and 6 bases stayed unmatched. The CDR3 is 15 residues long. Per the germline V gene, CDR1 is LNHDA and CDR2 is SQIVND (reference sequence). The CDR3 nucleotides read TGTGCCAGTAGCCGCCTAGCGGGAGAATCCTACGAGCAGTACTTC. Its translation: CASSRLAGESYEQYF.

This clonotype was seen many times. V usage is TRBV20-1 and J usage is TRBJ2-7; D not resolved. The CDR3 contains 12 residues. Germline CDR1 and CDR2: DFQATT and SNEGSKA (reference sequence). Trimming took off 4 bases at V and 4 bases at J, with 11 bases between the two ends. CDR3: CSAIGLLYEQYF. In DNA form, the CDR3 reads TGCAGTGCTATAGGCCTATTGTACGAGCAGTACTTC.

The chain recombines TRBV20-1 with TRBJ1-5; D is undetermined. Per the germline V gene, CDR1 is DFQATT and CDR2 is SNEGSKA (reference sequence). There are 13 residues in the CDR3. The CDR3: CSLASLGNQPQHF. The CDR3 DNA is TGCAGCCTCGCTTCGCTAGGCAATCAGCCCCAGCATTTT.

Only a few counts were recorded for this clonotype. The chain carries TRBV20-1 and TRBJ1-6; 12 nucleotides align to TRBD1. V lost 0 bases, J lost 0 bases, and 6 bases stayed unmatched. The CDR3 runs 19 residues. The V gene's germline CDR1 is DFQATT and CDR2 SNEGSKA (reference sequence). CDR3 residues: CSARDLGTGGFSYNSPLHF. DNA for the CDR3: TGCAGTGCTAGAGATCTGGGGACAGGGGGCTTCTCCTATAATTCACCCCTCCACTTT.

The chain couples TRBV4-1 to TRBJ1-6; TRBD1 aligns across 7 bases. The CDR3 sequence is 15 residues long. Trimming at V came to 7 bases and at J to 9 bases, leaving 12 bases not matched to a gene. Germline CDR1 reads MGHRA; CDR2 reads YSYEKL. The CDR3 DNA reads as TGCGCCAGCAACCCAACAGGGGCGGTGAGTTCACCCCTCCACTTT. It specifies CASNPTGAVSSPLHF.

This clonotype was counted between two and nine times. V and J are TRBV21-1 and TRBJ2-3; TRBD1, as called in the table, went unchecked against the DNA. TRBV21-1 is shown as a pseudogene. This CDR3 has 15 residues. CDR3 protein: CASSDGGTDTDTQYF. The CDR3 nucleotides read TGTGCCAGCAGCGACGGCGGGACCGACACAGATACGCAGTATTTT.

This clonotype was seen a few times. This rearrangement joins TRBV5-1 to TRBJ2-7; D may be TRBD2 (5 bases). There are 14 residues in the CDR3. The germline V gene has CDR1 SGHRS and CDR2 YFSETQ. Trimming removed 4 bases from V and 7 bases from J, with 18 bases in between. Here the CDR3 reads CASSNPLAMGEQYF. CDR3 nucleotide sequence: TGCGCCAGCAGCAACCCTCTAGCAATGGGGGAGCAGTACTTC.

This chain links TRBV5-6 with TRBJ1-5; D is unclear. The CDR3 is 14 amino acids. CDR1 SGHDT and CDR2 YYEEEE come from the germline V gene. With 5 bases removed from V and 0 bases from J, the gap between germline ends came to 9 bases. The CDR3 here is CASSLKYSNQPQHF. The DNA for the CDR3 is TGTGCCAGCAGTTTAAAGTATAGCAATCAGCCCCAGCATTTT.